A selection of T cell receptor beta chains follows, all from one sample in a study of T-cell reconstitution after alpha-beta-depleted transplantation in children. TCRdb called the PCR reads again in MiXCR, with one record for every CDR3 protein. The table records around 440,000 distinct CDR3 sequences, roughly 10% of them present only once. The source material was PBMCs, sampled before TCRalphabeta/CD19-depleted stem cell transplant. These receptors originate from a child aged 2-15 years with inherited bone marrow failure, due to receive a stem cell transplant. Each CDR3 is given without its conserved first and last residue.

j_gene	v_gene	CDR3aa
TRBJ2-2	TRBV24-1	ATRGAGELF
TRBJ1-1	TRBV2	ARGRGNTEAF
TRBJ2-1	TRBV7-9	ASSSPPGSYNEQF
TRBJ2-1	TRBV2	ASSPSLAFYNEQF
TRBJ1-1	TRBV13	ASSPEANTEAF
TRBJ2-7	TRBV5-6	ASSLGQGRFYEQY
TRBJ1-1	TRBV5-1	ASSWGTANTEAF
TRBJ2-1	TRBV20-1	SARGWGTSEVSSYNEQF
TRBJ2-3	TRBV3-1	ASSQEDPRVNTDTQY
TRBJ1-4	TRBV7-2	ASSFRGGNEKLF
TRBJ2-3	TRBV10-3	AISGGSPDTQY
TRBJ1-5	TRBV19	ASSILEAVNQPQH
TRBJ1-3	TRBV27	ASSGDRGNTIY
TRBJ1-3	TRBV6-1	ASSRGQAPKESGNTIY
TRBJ2-2	TRBV15	ATSPNTGELF
TRBJ2-7	TRBV4-1	ASSHAGVREQY
TRBJ2-3	TRBV27	ASSLRFGGDTQY
TRBJ2-7	TRBV5-4	ASTNVEGAGEQY
TRBJ2-1	TRBV20-1	SASFMRGYNEQF
TRBJ2-3	TRBV10-1	ASSEFRERDTQY
TRBJ2-7	TRBV6-2/TRBV6-3	ASSTLRGAGGQQY
TRBJ2-1	TRBV20-1	SASQSSGYYNEQF
TRBJ2-3	TRBV10-3	AIGDRPWDTQY
TRBJ1-6	TRBV12-3/TRBV12-4	ASRLRAGNSPLH
TRBJ1-2	TRBV29-1	SVGEGGVYGYT
TRBJ2-1	TRBV12-3/TRBV12-4	ASSPPPSSYNEQF
TRBJ2-1	TRBV6-5	ASLSEGEQF
TRBJ2-1	TRBV12-3/TRBV12-4	ASRDLNTSGNLNEQF
TRBJ2-7	TRBV5-1	ASSLMRTSGPSYEQY
TRBJ2-5	TRBV12-3/TRBV12-4	ASGAGALQETQY
TRBJ2-7	TRBV6-1	ASSSHSGSYEQY
TRBJ1-5	TRBV5-1	ASSLGENQPQH
TRBJ2-7	TRBV5-5	ASSLGTRGYEQY
TRBJ2-2	TRBV12-3/TRBV12-4	ASSSGLAGGPGTGELF
TRBJ1-3	TRBV20-1	SARDPRRGLFSGNTIY
TRBJ2-2	TRBV5-1	ASSVGQITGELF
TRBJ2-1	TRBV9	ASSRLGTTITEQF
TRBJ1-2	TRBV7-2	ASSSIWEGSPALRGYT
TRBJ2-7	TRBV5-1	ASSLEPPYEQY
TRBJ1-5	TRBV12-3/TRBV12-4	ASRKTRDNNQPQH
TRBJ2-7	TRBV12-3/TRBV12-4	ASSFGGAVVDEQY
TRBJ1-2	TRBV27	ASSSQGLPGYT
TRBJ2-7	TRBV15	ATSRSRGAGANHYEQY
TRBJ1-2	TRBV5-1	ASSLERPGLPGYT